This is a list of T cell receptor beta chains from one sample in a study of shared clonotypes between healthy human individuals. Using immunoSEQ multiplex PCR, the repertoire was profiled, and TCRdb retains in-frame clones only, with some absent. The table includes approximately 2,000,000 clones, roughly 93% detected once. The sequenced material came from naive CD8+ T cells from PBMCs. The source is a man aged 18 to 30 in good health. Some clones in this sample may be carry-over from other donors' samples. The CDR3 runs from the conserved cysteine through the conserved F or W. The D gene is left open where the match is weak. The size of a clone is reported for some rows only, either as once, few or many, or as a class for expanded clones.

CDR3: CASSSTSGSYEQYF
DNA: TGTGCCAGCAGCTCCACTAGCGGTTCCTACGAGCAGTACTTC
V: TRBV5-4
J: TRBJ2-7
size: NA
D: TRBD2

CDR3: CASSARDRAIYEQYF
DNA: TGTGCCAGCAGCGCCCGGGACAGGGCTATCTACGAGCAGTACTTC
V: TRBV2
J: TRBJ2-7
size: NA
D: TRBD1

CDR3: CASSLLLLHEQFF
DNA: TGTGCCAGCAGTTTATTACTACTACATGAGCAGTTCTTC
V: TRBV27
J: TRBJ2-1
size: NA
D: NA

CDR3: CASSLGVGNQPQHF
DNA: TGTGCCAGCAGTTTAGGGGTAGGCAATCAGCCCCAGCATTTT
V: TRBV28
J: TRBJ1-5
size: NA
D: NA

CDR3: CAIGRASGGSYNEQFF
DNA: TGTGCCATCGGTCGGGCTAGCGGGGGGTCCTACAATGAGCAGTTCTTC
V: TRBV21-1
J: TRBJ2-1
size: NA
D: NA

CDR3: CASSLGTSGASYEQYF
DNA: TGTGCCAGCAGCTTGGGGACTAGCGGGGCCTCCTACGAGCAGTACTTC
V: TRBV7-6
J: TRBJ2-7
size: NA
D: TRBD2

CDR3: CASSYLPTGIYNEQFF
DNA: TGTGCCAGCAGTTACTTACCGACAGGGATATACAATGAGCAGTTCTTC
V: TRBV6-6
J: TRBJ2-1
size: NA
D: TRBD1

CDR3: CASSHDWSEQFF
DNA: TGTGCCAGCAGCCACGACTGGAGTGAGCAGTTCTTC
V: TRBV9
J: TRBJ2-1
size: few
D: NA

CDR3: CASSGTNRARGGYTF
DNA: TGTGCCAGCAGTGGGACAAACAGGGCCCGGGGTGGCTACACCTTC
V: TRBV28
J: TRBJ1-2
size: NA
D: NA

CDR3: CASSLLASYGYTF
DNA: TGTGCCAGCAGTTTATTGGCATCCTATGGCTACACCTTC
V: TRBV28
J: TRBJ1-2
size: NA
D: NA

CDR3: CASSLGLAGDNEQFF
DNA: TGCGCCAGCAGCCTCGGGCTAGCGGGCGACAATGAGCAGTTCTTC
V: TRBV4-1
J: TRBJ2-1
size: NA
D: TRBD2

CDR3: CASSLSRRHFYGYTF
DNA: TGTGCCAGCAGTTTATCGAGGAGACACTTCTATGGCTACACCTTC
V: TRBV27
J: TRBJ1-2
size: NA
D: NA

CDR3: CASSLLEGDEQYF
DNA: TGTGCCAGCAGCTTACTTGAGGGTGACGAGCAGTACTTC
V: TRBV11-2
J: TRBJ2-7
size: NA
D: NA

CDR3: CASSLRTTYNEQFF
DNA: TGTGCCAGCAGTTTACGGACAACATACAATGAGCAGTTCTTC
V: TRBV27
J: TRBJ2-1
size: NA
D: NA

CDR3: CASRDTDTQYF
DNA: TGTGCAAGTCGCGACACAGATACGCAGTATTTT
V: TRBV12-2
J: TRBJ2-3
size: NA
D: NA

CDR3: CASSSGLGYPGELFF
DNA: TGTGCCAGCAGCTCGGGACTAGGATATCCCGGGGAGCTGTTTTTT
V: TRBV7-9
J: TRBJ2-2
size: once
D: TRBD2

CDR3: CASSSTWTGDGYTF
DNA: TGTGCCAGCAGCTCAACCTGGACAGGCGATGGCTACACCTTC
V: TRBV13
J: TRBJ1-2
size: NA
D: TRBD1

CDR3: CASSPRTGYEQYF
DNA: TGTGCCAGCAGTCCCCGGACAGGTTACGAGCAGTACTTC
V: TRBV27
J: TRBJ2-7
size: NA
D: TRBD1

CDR3: CASSQGQGGFPPGANVLTF
DNA: TGTGCCAGCAGCCAAGGACAGGGAGGATTTCCACCTGGGGCCAACGTCCTGACTTTC
V: TRBV7-6
J: TRBJ2-6
size: NA
D: TRBD1

CDR3: CASSLDFRTGDEQYF
DNA: TGTGCCAGCAGCTTAGACTTCCGGACAGGGGACGAGCAGTACTTC
V: TRBV7-8
J: TRBJ2-7
size: NA
D: TRBD1

CDR3: CASSPHLGQTYEQYF
DNA: TGTGCCAGCAGTCCCCATCTCGGACAGACCTACGAGCAGTACTTC
V: TRBV27
J: TRBJ2-7
size: NA
D: NA

CDR3: CASSLKVNTDTQYF
DNA: TGTGCCAGCAGCCTTAAGGTGAACACAGATACGCAGTATTTT
V: TRBV14
J: TRBJ2-3
size: NA
D: NA

CDR3: CASSPRTASNPSGANVLTF
DNA: TGTGCCAGCAGCCCGAGGACAGCTTCCAACCCCTCTGGGGCCAACGTCCTGACTTTC
V: TRBV7-9
J: TRBJ2-6
size: NA
D: NA

CDR3: CASQGFSYNEQFF
DNA: TGTGCCAGTCAGGGATTTTCCTACAATGAGCAGTTCTTC
V: TRBV13
J: TRBJ2-1
size: NA
D: NA

CDR3: CASSLWLAGGGLTDTQYF
DNA: TGTGCCAGCAGCTTATGGCTAGCGGGAGGGGGTCTCACAGATACGCAGTATTTT
V: TRBV13
J: TRBJ2-3
size: NA
D: TRBD2

CDR3: CASSGLDEQFF
DNA: TGTGCCAGCTCCGGACTGGATGAGCAGTTCTTC
V: TRBV18
J: TRBJ2-1
size: NA
D: NA

CDR3: CASSWGPGLASEQFF
DNA: TGTGCCAGCAGCTGGGGACCGGGACTAGCCTCTGAGCAGTTCTTC
V: TRBV11-2
J: TRBJ2-1
size: NA
D: TRBD2

CDR3: CASSLGRGAGFF
DNA: TGTGCCAGCAGCTTAGGACGGGGGGCTGGGTTCTTC
V: TRBV5-6
J: TRBJ2-1
size: NA
D: NA

CDR3: CSVEETDYGYTF
DNA: TGCAGCGTTGAAGAGACTGACTATGGCTACACCTTC
V: TRBV29-1
J: TRBJ1-2
size: NA
D: NA

CDR3: CASSLLGLAGSTDTQYF
DNA: TGCGCCAGCAGCTTGCTGGGACTAGCGGGGAGCACAGATACGCAGTATTTT
V: TRBV5-1
J: TRBJ2-3
size: once
D: TRBD2

CDR3: CASKAGASYEQYF
DNA: TGTGCCAGCAAAGCGGGAGCCTCCTACGAGCAGTACTTC
V: TRBV2
J: TRBJ2-7
size: NA
D: TRBD2

CDR3: CASSEALGQGSYEQYF
DNA: TGTGCCAGCAGTGAAGCGCTGGGGCAGGGGTCCTACGAGCAGTACTTC
V: TRBV2
J: TRBJ2-7
size: NA
D: NA

CDR3: CAWSVGGNTGELFF
DNA: TGTGCCTGGAGTGTAGGTGGGAACACCGGGGAGCTGTTTTTT
V: TRBV30
J: TRBJ2-2
size: NA
D: NA

CDR3: CASSQVGGTQHF
DNA: TGCGCCAGCAGCCAAGTCGGGGGGACCCAGCATTTT
V: TRBV4-1
J: TRBJ1-5
size: few
D: NA

CDR3: CANGGPGSGNTIYF
DNA: TGTGCCAACGGGGGGCCCGGCTCTGGAAACACCATATATTTT
V: TRBV7-8
J: TRBJ1-3
size: once
D: NA

CDR3: CASSLVDEELFF
DNA: TGTGCCAGCAGCTTAGTGGACGAGGAACTGTTTTTT
V: TRBV7-2
J: TRBJ1-4
size: NA
D: NA

CDR3: CASSLQPGQTYEQYF
DNA: TGTGCCAGCAGCCTACAACCGGGACAGACCTACGAGCAGTACTTC
V: TRBV7-9
J: TRBJ2-7
size: NA
D: TRBD1

CDR3: CASSLEGGVPHGELFF
DNA: TGTGCCAGCAGTTTAGAAGGAGGGGTCCCCCACGGGGAGCTGTTTTTT
V: TRBV28
J: TRBJ2-2
size: NA
D: NA

CDR3: CASSLGPLSSYEQYF
DNA: TGCGCCAGCAGTCTCGGGCCTCTTAGCTCCTACGAGCAGTACTTC
V: TRBV4-1
J: TRBJ2-7
size: NA
D: NA

CDR3: CAINSGERGETQYF
DNA: TGTGCCATCAATTCGGGGGAGAGGGGAGAGACCCAGTACTTC
V: TRBV7-7
J: TRBJ2-5
size: once
D: NA

CDR3: CASSYPGPAGEQFF
DNA: TGTGCCAGCAGCTACCCGGGACCGGCGGGTGAGCAGTTCTTC
V: TRBV11-3
J: TRBJ2-1
size: NA
D: NA

CDR3: CASSPAGAGTEAFF
DNA: TGTGCCAGCAGCCCCGCCGGGGCGGGTACTGAAGCTTTCTTT
V: TRBV9
J: TRBJ1-1
size: NA
D: NA